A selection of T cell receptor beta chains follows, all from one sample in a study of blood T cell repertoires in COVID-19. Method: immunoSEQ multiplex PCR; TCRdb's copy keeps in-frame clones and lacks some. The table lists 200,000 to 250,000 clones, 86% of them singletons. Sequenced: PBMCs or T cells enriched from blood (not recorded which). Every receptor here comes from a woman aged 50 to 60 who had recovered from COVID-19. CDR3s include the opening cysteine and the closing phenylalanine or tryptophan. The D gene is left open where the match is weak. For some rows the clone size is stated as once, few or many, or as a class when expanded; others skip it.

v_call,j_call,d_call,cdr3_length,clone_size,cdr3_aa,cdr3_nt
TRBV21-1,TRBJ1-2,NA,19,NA,CASSKQAPGGQRENYGYTF,TGTGCCAGCAGCAAACAGGCCCCCGGGGGGCAGCGCGAGAACTATGGCTACACCTTC
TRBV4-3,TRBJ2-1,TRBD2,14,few,CASSQVAGVYEQFF,TGCGCCAGCAGCCAAGTAGCGGGGGTCTATGAGCAGTTCTTC
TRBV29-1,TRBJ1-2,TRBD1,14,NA,CSEDRDRENYGYTF,TGCAGCGAAGACCGGGACAGGGAAAACTATGGCTACACCTTC
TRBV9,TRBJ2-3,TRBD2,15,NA,CATSGSGRSTDTQYF,TGTGCCACTTCAGGTAGCGGGAGAAGCACAGATACGCAGTATTTT
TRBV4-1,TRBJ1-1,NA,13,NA,CASKIEVSTEAFF,TGCGCCAGCAAGATAGAGGTTTCCACTGAAGCTTTCTTT
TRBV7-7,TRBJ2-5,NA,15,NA,CASSPTGTLQETQYF,TGTGCTAGCAGCCCAACAGGGACACTACAAGAGACCCAGTACTTC
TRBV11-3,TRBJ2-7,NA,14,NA,CASSSQHSSYEQYF,TGTGCCAGCAGCTCTCAACACAGCTCCTACGAGCAGTACTTC
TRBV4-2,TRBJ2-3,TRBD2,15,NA,CASSPGTSDTDTQYF,TGTGCCAGCAGCCCCGGGACTAGCGACACAGATACGCAGTATTTT
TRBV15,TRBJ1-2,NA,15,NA,CATSREGQANYGYTF,TGTGCCACCAGCAGAGAGGGGCAAGCTAACTATGGCTACACCTTC
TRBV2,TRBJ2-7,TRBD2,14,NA,CASSGLAGAYEQYF,TGTGCCAGCAGTGGACTAGCGGGAGCTTACGAGCAGTACTTC
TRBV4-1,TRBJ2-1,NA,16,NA,CASSQEGGRIYNEQFF,TGCGCCAGCAGCCAAGAGGGAGGCAGGATCTACAATGAGCAGTTCTTC
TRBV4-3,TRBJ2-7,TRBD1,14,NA,CASSQGQGVSEQYF,TGCGCCAGCAGCCAAGGACAGGGGGTATCTGAGCAGTACTTC
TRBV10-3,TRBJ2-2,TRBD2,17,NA,CAISGVAGGAVTGELFF,TGTGCCATCAGTGGTGTAGCGGGGGGAGCCGTCACCGGGGAGCTGTTTTTT
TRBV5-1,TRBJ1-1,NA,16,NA,CASSLRPQGANTEAFF,TGCGCCAGCAGCTTGAGACCACAGGGAGCGAACACTGAAGCTTTCTTT
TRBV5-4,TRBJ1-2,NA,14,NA,CASSFGAGDGGYTF,TGTGCCAGCAGCTTCGGGGCAGGGGACGGTGGCTACACCTTC
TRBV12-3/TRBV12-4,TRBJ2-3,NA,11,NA,CASSLGLTQYF,TGTGCCAGCAGTTTAGGACTAACGCAGTATTTT
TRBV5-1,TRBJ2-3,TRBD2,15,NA,CASSLTSGSADTQYF,TGCGCCAGCAGCTTGACTAGCGGGAGTGCAGATACGCAGTATTTT
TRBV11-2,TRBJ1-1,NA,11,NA,CASGTGKKAFF,TGTGCCAGCGGCACAGGGAAGAAAGCTTTCTTT
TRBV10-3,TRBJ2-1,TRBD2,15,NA,CAINRREGVYNEQFF,TGTGCCATCAACCGGCGGGAGGGCGTGTACAATGAGCAGTTCTTC
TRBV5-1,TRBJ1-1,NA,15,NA,CASSLIVGASTEAFF,TGCGCCAGCAGCTTGATTGTAGGGGCGAGCACTGAAGCTTTCTTT
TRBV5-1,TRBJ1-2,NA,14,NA,CASSFRQANYGYTF,TGCGCCAGCAGCTTCCGACAGGCTAACTATGGCTACACCTTC
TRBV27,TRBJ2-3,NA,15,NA,CASSFRLYPTDTQYF,TGTGCCAGCAGTTTTCGTCTCTACCCCACAGATACGCAGTATTTT
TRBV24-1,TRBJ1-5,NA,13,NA,CATRADYNQPQHF,TGTGCCACCAGGGCAGACTACAATCAGCCCCAGCATTTT
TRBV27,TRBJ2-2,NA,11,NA,CASGNTGELFF,TGTGCCAGCGGCAACACCGGGGAGCTGTTTTTT
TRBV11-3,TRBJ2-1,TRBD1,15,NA,CASSARTGGRNEQFF,TGTGCCAGCAGCGCGCGGACAGGGGGGCGCAATGAGCAGTTCTTC
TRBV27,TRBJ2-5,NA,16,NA,CASSPRWGSRRETQYF,TGTGCCAGCAGTCCCCGTTGGGGCAGCCGACGGGAGACCCAGTACTTC
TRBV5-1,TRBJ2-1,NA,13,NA,CASSPGVYNEQFF,TGCGCCAGCAGCCCAGGGGTTTACAATGAGCAGTTCTTC
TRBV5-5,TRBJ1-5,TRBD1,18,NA,CASSLGRLQGASNQPQHF,TGTGCCAGCAGCTTGGGACGGCTCCAGGGGGCTAGCAATCAGCCCCAGCATTTT
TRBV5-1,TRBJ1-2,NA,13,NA,CASSLAGSAPYTF,TGCGCCAGCAGCTTGGCAGGGTCGGCTCCCTACACCTTC
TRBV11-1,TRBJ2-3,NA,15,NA,CASSETTGRTDTQYF,TGTGCCAGCAGCGAGACGACAGGTCGCACAGATACGCAGTATTTT
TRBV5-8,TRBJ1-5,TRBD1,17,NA,CASSLGGGRGLTQPQHF,TGTGCCAGCAGCTTGGGGGGAGGTAGGGGGCTCACTCAGCCCCAGCATTTT
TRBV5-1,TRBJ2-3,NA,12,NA,CASSLAVDTQYF,TGCGCCAGCAGCTTGGCCGTCGATACGCAGTATTTT
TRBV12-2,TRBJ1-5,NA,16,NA,CASRVDRLVWRQPQHF,TGTGCAAGTCGCGTGGACAGGCTTGTTTGGCGTCAGCCCCAGCATTTT
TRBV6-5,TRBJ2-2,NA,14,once,CASRGRQNTGELFF,TGTGCCAGCAGAGGTCGACAGAACACCGGGGAGCTGTTTTTT
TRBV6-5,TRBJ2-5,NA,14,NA,CASYWYGREETQYF,TGTGCCAGCTACTGGTATGGGAGAGAAGAGACCCAGTACTTC
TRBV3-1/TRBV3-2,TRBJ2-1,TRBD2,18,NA,CASSRVGLAGGPSDEQFF,TGTGCCAGCAGCCGGGTCGGTCTCGCGGGGGGGCCGTCCGATGAGCAGTTCTTC
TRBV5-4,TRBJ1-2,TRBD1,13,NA,CAGSWTGAGGYTF,TGTGCCGGCAGCTGGACAGGGGCGGGTGGCTACACCTTC
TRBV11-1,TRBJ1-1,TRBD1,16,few,CASRRSVRGRRTEAFF,TGTGCCAGCAGACGGAGCGTCAGGGGGAGAAGGACTGAAGCTTTCTTT
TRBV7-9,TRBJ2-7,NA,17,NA,CASRAGPAGKTSYEQYF,TGTGCCAGCAGAGCCGGCCCAGCGGGTAAAACCTCCTACGAGCAGTACTTC
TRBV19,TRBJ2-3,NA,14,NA,CASSMAGRTDTQYF,TGTGCCAGTAGTATGGCAGGGCGCACAGATACGCAGTATTTT
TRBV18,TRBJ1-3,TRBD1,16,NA,CASSPWDRSNGNTIYF,TGTGCCAGCTCACCTTGGGACAGGTCGAATGGAAACACCATATATTTT
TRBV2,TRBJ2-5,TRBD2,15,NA,CASTMGRGGRETQYF,TGTGCCAGCACCATGGGGCGGGGGGGACGAGAGACCCAGTACTTC
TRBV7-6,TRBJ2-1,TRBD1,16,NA,CASSLAGGLIADEQFF,TGTGCCAGCAGCTTAGCAGGGGGCTTGATCGCCGATGAGCAGTTCTTC
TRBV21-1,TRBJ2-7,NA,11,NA,CASSLPYEQYF,TGTGCCAGCAGCCTACCCTACGAGCAGTACTTC
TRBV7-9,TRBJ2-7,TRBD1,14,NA,CASSWTGASYEQYF,TGTGCCAGCAGCTGGACAGGCGCTTCCTACGAGCAGTACTTC
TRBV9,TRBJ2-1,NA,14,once,CASSVAGLNNEQFF,TGTGCCAGCAGCGTAGCGGGACTCAACAATGAGCAGTTCTTC
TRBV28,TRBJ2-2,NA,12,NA,CASSFYPGELFF,TGTGCCAGCAGTTTTTATCCCGGGGAGCTGTTTTTT
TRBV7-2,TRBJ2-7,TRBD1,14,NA,CASSLVGGAYEQYF,TGTGCCAGCAGCTTAGTAGGGGGCGCTTACGAGCAGTACTTC
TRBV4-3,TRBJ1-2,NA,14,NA,CASSQGYSGESYTF,TGCGCCAGCAGCCAAGGTTACAGCGGGGAGAGCTACACCTTC
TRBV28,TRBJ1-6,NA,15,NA,CASTTTGFGESPLHF,TGTGCCAGCACAACTACAGGGTTCGGCGAGTCACCCCTCCACTTT
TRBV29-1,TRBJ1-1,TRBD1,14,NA,CSVVQGTGGGEAFF,TGCAGCGTTGTTCAGGGAACAGGGGGCGGGGAAGCTTTCTTT
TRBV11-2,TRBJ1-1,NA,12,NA,CASSFLSTEAFF,TGTGCCAGCAGCTTCCTGAGCACTGAAGCTTTCTTT
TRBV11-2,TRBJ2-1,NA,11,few,CASSSEDEQFF,TGTGCCAGCAGCTCCGAGGATGAGCAGTTCTTC